The rows below give T cell receptor beta chains drawn from one sample of a study of T-cell reconstitution after alpha-beta-depleted transplantation in children. From the PCR reads, TCRdb called clonotypes with MiXCR, one entry per CDR3 protein. The sample consists of a few hundred thousand distinct CDR3 sequences, more than 20% of them appearing once. The sequenced sample was PBMCs, mostly from graft donor cells, obtained 360 days after TCRalphabeta/CD19-depleted stem cell transplant. These receptors were obtained from a female patient aged 2 to 10 who had a stem cell transplant for congenital amegakaryocytic thrombocytopenia, so the T cells may come from the graft donor. Both conserved end residues are part of each CDR3. D genes are given only for firm matches. Clone size appears in some rows only: once, few, many, or a class for an expanded clone.

D gene: NA
V gene: TRBV28
clone size: NA
J gene: TRBJ2-1
CDR3 DNA: TGTGCCAGCACCCCAGAGGGAGACAATGAGCAGTTCTTC
CDR3 protein: CASTPEGDNEQFF

D gene: NA
V gene: TRBV20-1
clone size: NA
J gene: TRBJ1-1
CDR3 DNA: TGCAGTGCTAGCCTGGGAGGGGGTGGTACTGAAGCTTTCTTT
CDR3 protein: CSASLGGGGTEAFF

D gene: NA
V gene: TRBV20-1
clone size: NA
J gene: TRBJ2-5
CDR3 DNA: TGCAGTGCTAGAGGGCCGGGCCTCACCCAGTACTTC
CDR3 protein: CSARGPGLTQYF

D gene: NA
V gene: TRBV12-3/TRBV12-4
clone size: NA
J gene: TRBJ1-1
CDR3 DNA: TGTGCCAGCAGATCGGGCGGCACTGAAGCTTTCTTT
CDR3 protein: CASRSGGTEAFF

D gene: TRBD1
V gene: TRBV28
clone size: few
J gene: TRBJ2-7
CDR3 DNA: TGTGCCAGCAGTCTGTTGTCGACAGGGACCTACGAGCAGTACTTC
CDR3 protein: CASSLLSTGTYEQYF

D gene: TRBD2
V gene: TRBV5-1
clone size: NA
J gene: TRBJ2-7
CDR3 DNA: TGCGCCAGCAGCTGGACTAGCGGGAGGGAAGAGCAGTACTTC
CDR3 protein: CASSWTSGREEQYF

D gene: NA
V gene: TRBV18
clone size: NA
J gene: TRBJ1-5
CDR3 DNA: TGTGCCAGCTCACCACAGGGGAGTCAGCCCCAGCATTTT
CDR3 protein: CASSPQGSQPQHF

D gene: NA
V gene: TRBV7-2
clone size: NA
J gene: TRBJ2-7
CDR3 DNA: TGTGCCAGCAGCTTAGCCTGGGGGGGGCGGCAATCCTACGAGCAGTACTTC
CDR3 protein: CASSLAWGGRQSYEQYF

D gene: NA
V gene: TRBV12-3/TRBV12-4
clone size: few
J gene: TRBJ2-1
CDR3 DNA: TGTGCCAGCAACCTTGGGGCTAGGCTGTTCTTC
CDR3 protein: CASNLGARLFF

D gene: NA
V gene: TRBV2
clone size: few
J gene: TRBJ2-2
CDR3 DNA: TGTGCCAGCAGCCTGAGGGCAGCCAACACCGGGGAGCTGTTTTTT
CDR3 protein: CASSLRAANTGELFF

D gene: TRBD2
V gene: TRBV28
clone size: NA
J gene: TRBJ2-3
CDR3 DNA: TGTGCCAGCAGGGGGACTAGCGGAGGCACAGATACGCAGTATTTT
CDR3 protein: CASRGTSGGTDTQYF

D gene: NA
V gene: TRBV20-1
clone size: once
J gene: TRBJ1-4
CDR3 DNA: TGCAGTGCTAGAGACAGGTTGGATGAAAAACTGTTTTTT
CDR3 protein: CSARDRLDEKLFF

D gene: NA
V gene: TRBV29-1
clone size: NA
J gene: TRBJ2-7
CDR3 DNA: TGCAGCGTTGAAGTTACGAGCTCCTACGAGCAGTACTTC
CDR3 protein: CSVEVTSSYEQYF

D gene: NA
V gene: TRBV4-2
clone size: NA
J gene: TRBJ2-1
CDR3 DNA: TGTGCCAGCAGCCAAGTTCCTAGCCCCAATGAGCAGTTCTTC
CDR3 protein: CASSQVPSPNEQFF

D gene: NA
V gene: TRBV27
clone size: few
J gene: TRBJ2-7
CDR3 DNA: TGTGCCAGCAGTTTAAGGTCTCGCAACGAGCAGTACTTC
CDR3 protein: CASSLRSRNEQYF

D gene: NA
V gene: TRBV5-6
clone size: NA
J gene: TRBJ1-1
CDR3 DNA: TGTGCCAGCAGCTTGGGATTTCGGGAAGCTGACAGAGGGAACACTGAAGCTTTCTTT
CDR3 protein: CASSLGFREADRGNTEAFF

D gene: TRBD1
V gene: TRBV24-1
clone size: NA
J gene: TRBJ2-3
CDR3 DNA: TGTGCCACCAGTCAGGGGGCGACCACAGATACGCAGTATTTT
CDR3 protein: CATSQGATTDTQYF

D gene: NA
V gene: TRBV12-3/TRBV12-4
clone size: NA
J gene: TRBJ1-6
CDR3 DNA: TGTGCCAGCAGTGCGACTGTTCATAATTCACCCCTCCACTTT
CDR3 protein: CASSATVHNSPLHF

D gene: NA
V gene: TRBV4-1
clone size: NA
J gene: TRBJ2-2
CDR3 DNA: TGCGCCAGCAGCCAAGAGCGGGGCAGGACGACCGGGGAGCTGTTTTTT
CDR3 protein: CASSQERGRTTGELFF

D gene: NA
V gene: TRBV7-9
clone size: NA
J gene: TRBJ2-5
CDR3 DNA: TGTGCCAGCAGTACCAAACGCGTTAAAGAGACCCAGTACTTC
CDR3 protein: CASSTKRVKETQYF

D gene: TRBD2
V gene: TRBV15
clone size: few
J gene: TRBJ2-7
CDR3 DNA: TGTGCCACCAGCATAGGGGGACTAGGCTACGAGCAGTACTTC
CDR3 protein: CATSIGGLGYEQYF

D gene: NA
V gene: TRBV5-1
clone size: few
J gene: TRBJ2-3
CDR3 DNA: TGCGCCAGCAGCTTGGGAGTGACTCTTACAGATACGCAGTATTTT
CDR3 protein: CASSLGVTLTDTQYF

D gene: NA
V gene: TRBV7-9
clone size: NA
J gene: TRBJ2-3
CDR3 DNA: TGTGCCAGCAGCTTAGTGGTGGAAGATACGCAGTATTTT
CDR3 protein: CASSLVVEDTQYF

D gene: TRBD1
V gene: TRBV29-1
clone size: NA
J gene: TRBJ1-1
CDR3 DNA: TGCAGCGGAGGACAGGGAATGAACACTGAAGCTTTCTTT
CDR3 protein: CSGGQGMNTEAFF

D gene: NA
V gene: TRBV7-9
clone size: few
J gene: TRBJ2-5
CDR3 DNA: TGTGCCAGCAGCTTAGGACCCGCGAGGGGACAAGAGACCCAGTACTTC
CDR3 protein: CASSLGPARGQETQYF

D gene: NA
V gene: TRBV10-1
clone size: few
J gene: TRBJ2-3
CDR3 DNA: TGCGCCAGCAGTGAAGAGTGGGCCCAAGATACGCAGTATTTT
CDR3 protein: CASSEEWAQDTQYF

D gene: TRBD1
V gene: TRBV5-1
clone size: few
J gene: TRBJ2-1
CDR3 DNA: TGCGCCAGCAGCCGCACAGGGGATTATGAGTACAATGAGCAGTTCTTC
CDR3 protein: CASSRTGDYEYNEQFF

D gene: TRBD2
V gene: TRBV10-3
clone size: NA
J gene: TRBJ2-7
CDR3 DNA: TGTGCCATCAGGGACCAGACTAGCGGGCGAACAAGCTCCTACGAGCAGTACTTC
CDR3 protein: CAIRDQTSGRTSSYEQYF

D gene: TRBD2
V gene: TRBV20-1
clone size: few
J gene: TRBJ2-7
CDR3 DNA: TGCAGTGCCAGAAGCTGGGGAGGGTTGTTCGGCGAGCAGTACTTC
CDR3 protein: CSARSWGGLFGEQYF

D gene: NA
V gene: TRBV2
clone size: NA
J gene: TRBJ1-1
CDR3 DNA: TGTGCCAGCAGTGACAGGGCCACTGAAGCTTTCTTT
CDR3 protein: CASSDRATEAFF

D gene: NA
V gene: TRBV20-1
clone size: NA
J gene: TRBJ1-2
CDR3 DNA: TGCAGTGTTATAATCCCTAGGGAGGATGGCTACACCTTC
CDR3 protein: CSVIIPREDGYTF

D gene: NA
V gene: TRBV7-6
clone size: once
J gene: TRBJ1-4
CDR3 DNA: TGTGCCAGCAGCTTAGCGCAGGCCGAAAAACTGTTTTTT
CDR3 protein: CASSLAQAEKLFF

D gene: TRBD2
V gene: TRBV20-1
clone size: NA
J gene: TRBJ2-1
CDR3 DNA: TGCAGTGCTAGAGGGCCCGGGACTATCCCCTGGGGAACCAGCTCCTACAATGAGCAGTTCTTC
CDR3 protein: CSARGPGTIPWGTSSYNEQFF

D gene: NA
V gene: TRBV6-1
clone size: NA
J gene: TRBJ1-4
CDR3 DNA: TGTGCCAGCAGTACCGGCCCAACTGGAAAACTGTTTTTT
CDR3 protein: CASSTGPTGKLFF

D gene: NA
V gene: TRBV28
clone size: NA
J gene: TRBJ2-7
CDR3 DNA: TGTGCCAGCAGGAAAACTAGCTACGAGCAGTACTTC
CDR3 protein: CASRKTSYEQYF

D gene: NA
V gene: TRBV29-1
clone size: NA
J gene: TRBJ2-3
CDR3 DNA: TGCAGCGTTGAGGGGGTGGCAGATACGCAGTATTTT
CDR3 protein: CSVEGVADTQYF

D gene: TRBD2
V gene: TRBV6-2/TRBV6-3
clone size: NA
J gene: TRBJ2-7
CDR3 DNA: TGTGCCAGCAGACGACGACTAGCGGGTGTTTACGAGCAGTACTTC
CDR3 protein: CASRRRLAGVYEQYF

D gene: NA
V gene: TRBV3-1
clone size: NA
J gene: TRBJ1-1
CDR3 DNA: TGTGCCAGCAGCCACCTTGCAATCTCGGGGCCTAACACTGAAGCTTTCTTT
CDR3 protein: CASSHLAISGPNTEAFF

D gene: NA
V gene: TRBV7-9
clone size: few
J gene: TRBJ2-1
CDR3 DNA: TGTGCCAGCAGATTCGACAATGAGCAGTTCTTC
CDR3 protein: CASRFDNEQFF

D gene: NA
V gene: TRBV12-3/TRBV12-4
clone size: NA
J gene: TRBJ1-2
CDR3 DNA: TGTGCCAGCAGCGTCTTAGGACGGCCGAACTATGGCTACACCTTC
CDR3 protein: CASSVLGRPNYGYTF

D gene: NA
V gene: TRBV15
clone size: NA
J gene: TRBJ1-5
CDR3 DNA: TGTGCCACCAGCGGAACGGTTTATAGCAATCAGCCCCAGCATTTT
CDR3 protein: CATSGTVYSNQPQHF

D gene: NA
V gene: TRBV19
clone size: NA
J gene: TRBJ2-7
CDR3 DNA: TGTGCCAGTAGGGCCCCTAGCGCCCACCTCTACGAGCAGTACTTC
CDR3 protein: CASRAPSAHLYEQYF

D gene: TRBD2
V gene: TRBV7-8
clone size: NA
J gene: TRBJ2-3
CDR3 DNA: TGTGCCACCATGGGGGGGGGACCCACGAGAACGCAGTATTTT
CDR3 protein: CATMGGGPTRTQYF

D gene: NA
V gene: TRBV29-1
clone size: many
J gene: TRBJ2-2
CDR3 DNA: TGCAGCGTCGCGGGACTGCCTTCTAACACCGGGGAGCTGTTTTTT
CDR3 protein: CSVAGLPSNTGELFF

D gene: TRBD2
V gene: TRBV18
clone size: NA
J gene: TRBJ2-2
CDR3 DNA: TGTGCCAGCTCACCTACCGGGACTAGCAACAAGAACACCGGGGAGCTGTTTTTT
CDR3 protein: CASSPTGTSNKNTGELFF

D gene: NA
V gene: TRBV24-1
clone size: NA
J gene: TRBJ2-1
CDR3 DNA: TGTGCCACCGAGGGGAACGGCTACAATGAGCAGTTCTTC
CDR3 protein: CATEGNGYNEQFF